The source of this T cell receptor (beta chain) is a study of blood T cell repertoires in COVID-19 (TCRdb year 2020). As for the study more broadly: The collaborator samples originated in the United States, Italy and Spain and spanned the acute and convalescent phases of COVID-19. The prospective study material was composed of cDNA or gDNA derived from T cells, B-cell-depleted T cells, or PBMCs. Deeply sampled blood TCRbeta repertoires from subjects exposed to, actively infected with, or recovered from COVID-19 were included in the dataset. A freely available public database, intended as a resource for researchers studying the immune response to SARS-CoV-2, is where the repertoires were released. Samples were obtained from the ongoing ImmuneRACE study (first 160 participants) and from 1,254 subjects provided by 6 global collaborators. The sample metadata nearly always contained a de-identified subject ID, COVID-19 status, age in years and sex. Where HLA class I and class II types were available, the types were taken from metadata supplied by the sample provider, not from assay-based typing.

Study-wide conclusions, independent of this receptor: How much clinical and demographic metadata was included differed by source and by participant, and the metadata was provided uncurated.

TCRbeta CDR3 regions were amplified from genomic DNA by means of the immunoSEQ Assay, a bias-controlled multiplex PCR. On the study's bioinformatics: Nucleated cell counts per sample were estimated from amplification of reference gene primers within the assay. Sequence reads were collapsed and filtered to measure the absolute abundance of every unique TCRbeta CDR3 rearrangement. For each sample, productive Simpson clonality was calculated by taking the square root of Simpson's diversity index across productive rearrangements. TCRdb limited this immuneACCESS table to in-frame rearrangements with V and J called. A share of clones is missing; checked studies link under half to unresolved V genes, and the rest is unexplained. For V, J and clone size, that table is used; D and trimming come from the DNA. The table for this sample lists 250,000 or so clones; approximately 86% of them were counted only once. Clones ranked in the top ten supply approximately 1.6% of the sample.

Participants in the prospective study were enrolled through a virtual design, were aged about 18 to 90 years, and lived in some 24 United States geographic areas. To assign participants to cohorts, the prospective study relied on clinical history that participants themselves reported in a screening survey and a study questionnaire. For ImmuneRACE Cohort 3, a participant was defined as recovered based on two consecutive negative NP/OP PCR tests, clearance by a healthcare professional, or resolution of symptoms. In the prospective study, mobile phlebotomists collected whole blood, serum and a nasopharyngeal or oropharyngeal swab from each participant. Prospective study participants could optionally give additional blood draws and questionnaires over an approximately two-month period. Before DNA extraction, blood samples from the prospective study were shipped at room temperature or frozen. With regard to this clone: The clone's antigen remains unknown. No qualities accompany the bases; no much larger clone lies one base away.

V is clipped by 5 bases and J by 5 bases, and the sequence between their germline boundaries is 10 bases long. Counted from cysteine to phenylalanine, this CDR3 has 14 amino acids. The entry retains the CDR3 DNA only, 42 bases that are in frame from base 1. Via the germline V gene (reference sequence), CDR1 is MNHEY and CDR2 SMNVEV. The origin of this receptor is a woman in her 50s who had recovered from COVID-19. Sequenced sample: PBMCs or T cells enriched from blood (not recorded which). This receptor chain uses TRBV27 and TRBJ1-6, and TRBD1 may be the D gene, going by 6 matching bases. The DNA is as follows: TGTGCCAGCAGTCAGTGGACAGATAATTCACCCCTCCACTTT. Its translation reads: CASSQWTDNSPLHF.